This T cell receptor beta chain was captured in a study of blood T cell repertoires in COVID-19. As for the study in general: PBMCs, B-cell-depleted T cells, or T cells provided the cDNA or gDNA that made up the material.

In germline, CDR1 is SNHLY, CDR2 FYNNEI. This CDR3 spans 16 amino acids. The V gene lost 0 bases and the J gene lost 0 bases, with 11 bases spanning the gap. The protocol was immunoSEQ multiplex PCR, while the TCRdb copy is restricted to in-frame clones and leaves out a portion. The sample contains 150,000 or so clones, around 83% of which appear only once. Cohorts were assigned according to the clinical history that participants reported. Among Cohort 3 donors, those recovered had two negative PCRs, clearance, or symptom resolution. The chain couples TRBV2 to TRBJ1-2, with unresolved D. What was sequenced was PBMCs or T cells enriched from blood (not recorded which). The TCR sequence derives from a man in his forties or fifties who had recovered from COVID-19. The CDR3 loop reads CASSEALRLSNYGYTF. DNA of the CDR3: TGTGCCAGCAGTGAAGCGCTGAGACTGTCTAACTATGGCTACACCTTC.